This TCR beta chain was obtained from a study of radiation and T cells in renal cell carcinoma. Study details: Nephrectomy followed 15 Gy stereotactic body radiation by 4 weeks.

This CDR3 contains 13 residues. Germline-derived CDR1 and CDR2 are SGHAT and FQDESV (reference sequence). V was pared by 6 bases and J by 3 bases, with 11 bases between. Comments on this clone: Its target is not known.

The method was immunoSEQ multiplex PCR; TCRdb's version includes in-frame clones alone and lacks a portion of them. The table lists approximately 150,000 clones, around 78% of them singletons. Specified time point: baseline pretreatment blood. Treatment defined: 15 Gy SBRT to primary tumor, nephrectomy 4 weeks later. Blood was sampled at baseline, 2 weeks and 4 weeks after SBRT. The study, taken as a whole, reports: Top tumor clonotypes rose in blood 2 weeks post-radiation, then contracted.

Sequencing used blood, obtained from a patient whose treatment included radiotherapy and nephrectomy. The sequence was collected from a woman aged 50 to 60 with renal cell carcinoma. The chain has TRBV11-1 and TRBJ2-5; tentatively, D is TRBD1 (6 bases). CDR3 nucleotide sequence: TGTGCCAGCAGAGGCGGACAGAAAGAGACCCAGTACTTC. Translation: CASRGGQKETQYF.